The clone carrying this T cell receptor beta chain was seen at least ten times. The junction departs from the called germline gene at one end, perhaps through a read error. The record originates from a study of low-dose radiotherapy and immunotherapy resistance in tumors. Time point indicated: after trial treatment. Treatment in this sample: LDRT plus nivolumab, ipilimumab, low-dose cyclophosphamide and aspirin (RACIN trial). Treatment combined nivolumab, ipilimumab, aspirin, low-dose cyclophosphamide and low-dose radiotherapy in a dose-escalation trial. Covering alpha and beta chains, TRAV- and TRBV-specific primers were used for the first-strand cDNA. The TCRs were subjected to amplification over about 20 PCR cycles employing a constant-region primer in conjunction with a V-primer adapter. In TCRdb, the reads were re-called with MiXCR into one record per CDR3 protein. This sample carries some 100,000 distinct CDR3 sequences, about 20% of them seen once, and the ten largest clones take 4.1%.

This CDR3 spans 14 amino acids. Germline V gene sequence: CDR1 MNHEY, CDR2 SVGEGT. Sequenced here: PBMCs, sampled after low-dose radiotherapy plus immunotherapy. The rearrangement links TRBV6-2 or TRBV6-3 to TRBJ2-1; D assignment may be TRBD1 or TRBD2 (5 bases each). The receptor's source is a male donor with prostate cancer. CDR3 amino acids: CASGSQGSYNEQFF. The CDR3, as DNA: TGCGCCAGCGGATCTCAGGGCTCCTACAATGAGCAGTTCTTC.